This TCR beta chain derives from a study of blood T cell repertoires in COVID-19. As for the study in general: Collection of acute and convalescent COVID-19 samples took place in the United States, Italy and Spain. PBMCs, B-cell-depleted T cells, or T cells were the source of the cDNA or gDNA that made up the material.

This CDR3 spans 15 amino acids. V shed 1 base and J 6 bases; nucleotides not matched to a gene: 8. Germline CDR1 reads SGHDT; CDR2 reads YYEEEE. As handled by the study authors: For nucleated cells, counts were estimated from reference gene primer amplification. The repertoire was sequenced with immunoSEQ multiplex PCR; TCRdb's copy has only in-frame clones and lacks some. D and trimming come from the DNA, and the V and J calls and clone size come from that table. The sample records roughly 290,000 clones, approximately 80% being singletons. The chain has TRBV5-6 and TRBJ2-7, with TRBD1 matching 9 bases. The sequencing input was peripheral blood. This clonotype was obtained from a woman in her forties or fifties with active or convalescent COVID-19. This CDR3 is CASSLPGQGYPEQYF. Written as DNA, the CDR3 is TGTGCCAGCAGCTTGCCGGGACAGGGTTACCCCGAGCAGTACTTC.